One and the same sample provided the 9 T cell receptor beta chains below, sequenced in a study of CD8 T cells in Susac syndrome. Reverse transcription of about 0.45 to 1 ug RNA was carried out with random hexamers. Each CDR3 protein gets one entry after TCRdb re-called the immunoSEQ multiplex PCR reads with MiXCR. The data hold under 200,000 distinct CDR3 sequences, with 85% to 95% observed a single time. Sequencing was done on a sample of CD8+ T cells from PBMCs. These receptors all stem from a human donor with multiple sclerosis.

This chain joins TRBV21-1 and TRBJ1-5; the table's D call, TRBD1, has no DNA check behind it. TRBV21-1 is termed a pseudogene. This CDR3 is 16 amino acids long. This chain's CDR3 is CASSGQGRPTCQPQHF. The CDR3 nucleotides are TGTGCCAGCAGCGGACAGGGTCGGCCGACCTGTCAGCCCCAGCATTTT.

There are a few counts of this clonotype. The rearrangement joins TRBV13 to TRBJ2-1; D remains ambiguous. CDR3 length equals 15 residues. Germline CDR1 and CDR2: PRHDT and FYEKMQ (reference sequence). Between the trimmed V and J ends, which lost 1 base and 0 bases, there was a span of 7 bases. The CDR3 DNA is TGTGCCAGCAGCTTAGCACAGAGCTCCTACAATGAGCAGTTCTTC. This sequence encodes CASSLAQSSYNEQFF. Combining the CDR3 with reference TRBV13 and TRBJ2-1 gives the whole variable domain AAGVIQSPRHLIKEKRETATLKCYPIPRHDTVYWYQQGPGQDPQFLISFYEKMQSDKGSIPDRFSAQQFSDYHSELNMSSLELGDSALYFCASSLAQSSYNEQFFGPGTRLTVL.

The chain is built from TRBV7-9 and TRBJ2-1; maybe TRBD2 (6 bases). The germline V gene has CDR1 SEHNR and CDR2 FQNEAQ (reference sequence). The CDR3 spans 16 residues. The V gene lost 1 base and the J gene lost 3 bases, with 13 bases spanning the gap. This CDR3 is CASSLDGRGIYNEQFF. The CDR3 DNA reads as TGTGCCAGCAGCTTAGATGGACGGGGGATCTACAATGAGCAGTTCTTC.

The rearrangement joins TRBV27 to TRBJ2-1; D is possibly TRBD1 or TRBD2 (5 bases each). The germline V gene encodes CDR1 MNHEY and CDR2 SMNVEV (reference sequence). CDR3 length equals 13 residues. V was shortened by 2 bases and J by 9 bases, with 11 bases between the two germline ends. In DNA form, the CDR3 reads TGTGCCAGCAGTTTACTGGGGGAAAGTGAGCAGTTCTTC. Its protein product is CASSLLGESEQFF.

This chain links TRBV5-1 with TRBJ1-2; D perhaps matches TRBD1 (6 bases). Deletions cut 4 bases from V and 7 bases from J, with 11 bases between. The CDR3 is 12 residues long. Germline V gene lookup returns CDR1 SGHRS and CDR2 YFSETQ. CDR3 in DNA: TGCGCCAGCAGCGGGGGACAAGGTGGCTACACCTTC. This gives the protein CASSGGQGGYTF.

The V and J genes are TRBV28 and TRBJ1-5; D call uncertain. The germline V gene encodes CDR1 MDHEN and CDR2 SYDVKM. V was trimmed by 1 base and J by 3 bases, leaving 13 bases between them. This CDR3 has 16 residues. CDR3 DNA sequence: TGTGCCAGCAGTTTATTGGACGGCGGGTACAATCAGCCCCAGCATTTT. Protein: CASSLLDGGYNQPQHF.

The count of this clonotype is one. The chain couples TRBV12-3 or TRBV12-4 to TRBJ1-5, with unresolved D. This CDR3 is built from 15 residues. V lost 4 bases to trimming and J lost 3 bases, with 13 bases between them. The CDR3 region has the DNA TGTGCCAGCAGTTCCACGGACCGACCCAATCAGCCCCAGCATTTT. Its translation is CASSSTDRPNQPQHF.

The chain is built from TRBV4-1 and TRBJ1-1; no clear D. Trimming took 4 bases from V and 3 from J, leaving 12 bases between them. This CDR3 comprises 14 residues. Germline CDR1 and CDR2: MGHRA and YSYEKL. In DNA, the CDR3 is TGCGCCAGCAGCCCCGGACGGCTGGACACTGAAGCTTTCTTT. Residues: CASSPGRLDTEAFF.

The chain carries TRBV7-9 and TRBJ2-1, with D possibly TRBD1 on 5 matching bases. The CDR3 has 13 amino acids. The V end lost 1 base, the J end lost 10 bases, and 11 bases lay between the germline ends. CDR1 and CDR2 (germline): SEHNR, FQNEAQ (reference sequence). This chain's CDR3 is CASSLGRTYEQFF. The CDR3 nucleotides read TGTGCCAGCAGCTTAGGAAGGACATACGAGCAGTTCTTC.